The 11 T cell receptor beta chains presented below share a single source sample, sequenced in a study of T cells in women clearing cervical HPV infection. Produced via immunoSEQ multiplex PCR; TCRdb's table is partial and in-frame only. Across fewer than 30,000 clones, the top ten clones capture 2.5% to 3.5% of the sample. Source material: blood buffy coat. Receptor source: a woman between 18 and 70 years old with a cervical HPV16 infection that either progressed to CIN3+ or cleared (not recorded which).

The CDR3 sequence is CASSASWPSTDTQYF. CDR3 DNA (partial): TGTGCCAGCAGTGCCTCTTGGCCTAGCACAGATACG. The chain carries TRBV6-1 and TRBJ2-3, with D unresolved. The read falls 3 residues short of the CDR3 end, and the missing part is taken from the germline J gene. Trimming took 4 bases from V and 0 from J, leaving 11 bases between them. CDR3 size: 15 residues. Germline CDR1 and CDR2: MNHNS and SASEGT.

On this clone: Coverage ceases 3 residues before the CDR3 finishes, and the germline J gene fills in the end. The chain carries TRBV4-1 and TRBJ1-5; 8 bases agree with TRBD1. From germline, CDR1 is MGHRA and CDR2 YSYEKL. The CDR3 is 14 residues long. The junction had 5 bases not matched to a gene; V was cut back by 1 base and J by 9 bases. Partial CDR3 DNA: TGCGCCAGCAGCCAAGTGGCAGGGGGCCGGCCC. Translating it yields CASSQVAGGRP. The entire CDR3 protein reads CASSQVAGGRPQHF.

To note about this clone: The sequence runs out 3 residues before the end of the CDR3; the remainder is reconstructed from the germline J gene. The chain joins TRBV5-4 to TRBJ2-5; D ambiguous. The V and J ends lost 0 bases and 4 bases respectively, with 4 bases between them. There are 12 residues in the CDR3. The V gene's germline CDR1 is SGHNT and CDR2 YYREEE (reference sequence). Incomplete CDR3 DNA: TGTGCCAGCAGCTTGGATATAGAGACC. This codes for CASSLDIET. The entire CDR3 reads CASSLDIETQYF.

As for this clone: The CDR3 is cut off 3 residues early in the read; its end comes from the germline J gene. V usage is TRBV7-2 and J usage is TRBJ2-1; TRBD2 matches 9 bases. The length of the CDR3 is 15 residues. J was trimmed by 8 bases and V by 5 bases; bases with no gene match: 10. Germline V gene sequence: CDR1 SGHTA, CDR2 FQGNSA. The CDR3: CASSPAGGGAYEQFF. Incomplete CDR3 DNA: TGTGCCAGCAGCCCAGCGGGCGGGGGGGCCTATGAG.

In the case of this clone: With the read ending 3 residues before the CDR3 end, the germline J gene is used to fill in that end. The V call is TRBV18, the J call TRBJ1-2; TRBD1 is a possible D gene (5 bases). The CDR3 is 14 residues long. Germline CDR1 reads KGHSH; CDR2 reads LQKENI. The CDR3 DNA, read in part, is TGTGCCAGCTCAAGCGGGGCCACCTCCTACGAC. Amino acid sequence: CASSSGATSYD. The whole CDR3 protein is CASSSGATSYDYTF.

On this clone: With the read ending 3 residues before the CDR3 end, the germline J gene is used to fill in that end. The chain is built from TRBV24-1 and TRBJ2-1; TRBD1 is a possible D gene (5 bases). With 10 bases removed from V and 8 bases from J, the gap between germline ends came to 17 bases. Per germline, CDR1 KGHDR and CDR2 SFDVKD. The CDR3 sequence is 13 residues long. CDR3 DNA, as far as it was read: TGTGCCACAATATACCGTCAGGGTTATGAG. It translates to CATIYRQGYE. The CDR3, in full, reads CATIYRQGYEQFF.

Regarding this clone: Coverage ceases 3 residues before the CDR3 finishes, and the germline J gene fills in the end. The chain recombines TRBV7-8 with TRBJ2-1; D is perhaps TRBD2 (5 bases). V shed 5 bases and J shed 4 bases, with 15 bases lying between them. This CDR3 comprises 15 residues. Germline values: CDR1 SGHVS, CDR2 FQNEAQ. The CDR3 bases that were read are TGTGCCAGCAGCCCGCCCGGGGTAACTTACAATGAG. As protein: CASSPPGVTYNE. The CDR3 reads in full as CASSPPGVTYNEQFF.

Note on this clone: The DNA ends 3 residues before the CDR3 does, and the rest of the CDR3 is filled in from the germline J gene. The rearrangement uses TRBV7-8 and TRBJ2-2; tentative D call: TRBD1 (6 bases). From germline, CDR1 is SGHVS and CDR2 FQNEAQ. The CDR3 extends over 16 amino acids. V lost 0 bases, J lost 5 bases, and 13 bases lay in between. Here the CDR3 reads CASSLALTGKTGELFF. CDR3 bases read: TGTGCCAGCAGCTTAGCGCTTACAGGGAAAACCGGGGAG.

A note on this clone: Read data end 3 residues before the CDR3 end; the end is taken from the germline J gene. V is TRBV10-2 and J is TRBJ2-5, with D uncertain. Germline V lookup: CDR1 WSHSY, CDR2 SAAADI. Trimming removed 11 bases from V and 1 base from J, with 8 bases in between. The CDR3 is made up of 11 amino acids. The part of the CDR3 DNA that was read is TGCGCCTGTCGGGTCCAAGAGACC. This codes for CACRVQET. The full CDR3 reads CACRVQETQYF.

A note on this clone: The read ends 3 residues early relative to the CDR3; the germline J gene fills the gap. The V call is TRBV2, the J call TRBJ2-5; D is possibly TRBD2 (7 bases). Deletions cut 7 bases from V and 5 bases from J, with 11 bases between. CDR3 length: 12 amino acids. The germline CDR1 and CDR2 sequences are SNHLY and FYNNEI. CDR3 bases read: TGTGCCAGCAAGGAGGGGGGGGAGACC. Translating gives CASKEGGET. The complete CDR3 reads CASKEGGETQYF.

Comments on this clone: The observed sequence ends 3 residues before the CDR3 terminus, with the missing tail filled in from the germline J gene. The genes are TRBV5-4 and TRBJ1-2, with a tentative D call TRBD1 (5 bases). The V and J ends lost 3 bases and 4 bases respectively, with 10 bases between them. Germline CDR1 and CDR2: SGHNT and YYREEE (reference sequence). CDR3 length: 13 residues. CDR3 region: CASSSDSFYGYTF. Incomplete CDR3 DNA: TGTGCCAGCAGCTCTGACAGCTTCTATGGC.